The clone carrying this T cell receptor (beta chain) was counted ten times or more. TCRdb re-analyzed the PCR reads through MiXCR. Seen here are roughly 50,000 clones, 22% observed once, and the top ten hold approximately 3.9%. This record belongs to a study of metastatic and nonmetastatic thyroid tumors. Patients underwent thyroid surgery, and none had received any treatment before it. The TCR sequence derives from a male donor with papillary thyroid cancer or a benign thyroid nodule (not recorded which). Some clones in this sample may be carry-over from other donors' samples. Sequences were obtained from blood.

The CDR3, as DNA: TGTGCCAGCAGCTCCAGCGCGGCGAACACCGGGGAGCTGTTTTTT. Protein product: CASSSSAANTGELFF. The chain recombines TRBV5-4 with TRBJ2-2; unclear D gene. The CDR3 spans 15 residues. V was trimmed by 3 bases and J by 0 bases, leaving 9 bases between them. Germline-derived CDR1 and CDR2 are SGHNT and YYREEE (reference sequence).